This TCR beta chain emerged from a study of OX40 agonist ivuxolimab in advanced cancers. Study at large: Age averaged around 54 years (range roughly 23 to 79), and around 78% were male. Therapy given before enrollment (anti-PD-1, anti-PD-L1 or anti-CTLA-4) was allowed, and roughly 41% had some. Findings of the study overall: CD4+ and CD8+ T cells in blood underwent clonal expansion by week 6 at 0.1 to 3.0 mg/kg.

Remarks on this clone: Its antigen is as yet unknown.

Clones were read by immunoSEQ multiplex PCR, and TCRdb kept only the in-frame ones, dropping some. The sample carries 80,000 to 95,000 clones, around 88% recorded once. The source was CD4+ or CD8+ T cells sorted from blood, collected in a trial of the OX40 agonist ivuxolimab. The clonotype originates from an adult with an advanced solid tumor such as melanoma, head and neck, liver or kidney cancer.

The DNA for the CDR3 is TGTGCCAGCAGCCTAGGAGGGGACTCCTACGAGCAGTACTTC. It encodes CASSLGGDSYEQYF. The rearrangement uses TRBV11-3 and TRBJ2-7; maybe TRBD2 (6 bases). The CDR3 has 14 amino acids. V was trimmed by 5 bases and J by 0 bases, leaving 11 bases between them. Germline loops: CDR1 SGHNT, CDR2 YENEEA.